This TCR beta chain appears in the sequencing data of a study of cytomegalovirus exposure and HLA in healthy donors. Overall study results and limits: Analyzed later, association rates of TCRs varied across HLA loci, with DRB1 most and HLA-C fewest.

This clone was seen a handful of times. Its antigen is still unknown. Both 60 Vbeta primers and 13 Jbeta primers went into the PCR. Profiling relied on immunoSEQ multiplex PCR, and the TCRdb table lists in-frame clones only, not all of them. The data show 95,000 to 150,000 clones, about 78% seen once. V was clipped by 3 bases and J by 1 base, with 12 bases between them. CDR3 length: 15 amino acids. Germline CDR1 is MNHNS and CDR2 is SASEGT. V gene TRBV6-1 combines with J gene TRBJ1-2, with D perhaps matching TRBD1 (6 bases). The TCR was taken from a woman aged 40 to 49 in good health and CMV-seropositive. Sequencing was carried out using PBMCs. As DNA, the CDR3 is TGTGCCAGCAGTGATTTGAGAGGGGGTAACTATGGCTACACCTTC. Its translation: CASSDLRGGNYGYTF.